The rows below give T cell receptor beta chains drawn from one sample of a study of T cell repertoires in cytomegalovirus infection. TCRdb processed the reads anew with MiXCR; each CDR3 protein has one entry. The sample has more than 110,000 distinct CDR3 sequences, over 30% seen once. Their cognate antigens are unknown. The sequenced sample was CD8+ T cells from cultured PBMCs, obtained from culture after CMV antigen stimulation. These receptors were collected from a human donor in good health (CMV status not recorded). Some clones in this sample may be carry-over from other donors' samples. Both conserved end residues are trimmed from each CDR3.

TRBV10-3,12,AISVWNENSPLH
TRBV29-1,15,SVEILQVLLRGETQY
TRBV7-6,13,ASSLVLGADTEAF
TRBV20-1,12,SADMGESSYEQY
TRBV24-1,11,ATSAGRGTEAF
TRBV7-9,16,ASSFPSATGANTGELF
TRBV5-1,11,ASSWGQTDTQY
TRBV2,12,ASTTGQGYTEAF
TRBV7-2,13,ASSLTGQGLETQY
TRBV5-4,13,ASSQASDSQETQY
TRBV27,12,ASGQTGFNEKLF
TRBV7-9,13,ASSTGTAFNYEQY
TRBV15,13,ATSYSGGAGNEQF
TRBV27,13,ASSLGPAGNSPLH
TRBV27,13,ASSIWTGPTGELF
TRBV5-1,11,ASSFGQGETQY
TRBV12-3/TRBV12-4,10,ASSSPGETQY
TRBV6-5,13,ASSPGHSSNYGYT
TRBV28,12,ASSPYPDSYEQY
TRBV20-1,13,SAREKFRGSYEQY
TRBV7-6,11,ASSLGQYSPLH
TRBV12-3/TRBV12-4,11,ASNNAGEGEAF
TRBV4-1,14,ASSQEGLPYNSPLH
TRBV27,15,ASSSGGGPSTNEKLF
TRBV7-2,13,ASSLSSTSTDTQY
TRBV7-2,11,ASTINIRNTIY
TRBV27,11,ASSLMGNQPQH
TRBV15,12,ATSRYRGHTEAF
TRBV6-5,11,ASIPPNTGELF
TRBV6-5,9,ASRGEETQY
TRBV3-1,16,ASTRRETAYSGANVLT
TRBV7-9,11,ASRGQGRYEQY
TRBV12-3/TRBV12-4,13,ASSLLPGANYGYT
TRBV12-3/TRBV12-4,10,ASSIGYTEAF
TRBV7-1,14,ASSPPGQGSGETQY
TRBV7-2,14,ASSLDGLAGGYEQF
TRBV27,12,ASSSNREDYGYT
TRBV27,12,ASSLVGTAYEQY
TRBV27,11,ASSFMGEQPQH
TRBV7-6,14,ASSTALGREGYEQY
TRBV19,11,ASSIVGSNEQF
TRBV7-6,12,ASSLAGRQETQY
TRBV28,11,ASSPSGNTEAF
TRBV7-6,12,ASSLSQGSYEQY
TRBV6-1,12,ASSEYRSNQPQH
TRBV5-1,14,ASSPLGQENTGELF
TRBV7-3,13,ASSRGQGVADTQY
TRBV19,12,ASSRDRGLTEAF